This T cell receptor beta chain is from a study of blood T cell repertoires in COVID-19. Study overall: Some COVID-19 samples were acute and others convalescent; all came from the United States, Italy and Spain. The cDNA or gDNA used as material had been derived from T cells, B-cell-depleted T cells, or PBMCs.

V was trimmed by 0 bases and J by 3 bases, leaving 11 bases between them. CDR3 length: 15 amino acids. Germline V gives CDR1 MGHRA, CDR2 YSYEKL. As processed by the authors: Estimated nucleated cell counts came from reference gene primer amplification. Assay used: immunoSEQ multiplex PCR; TCRdb lists only in-frame clones, some missing. V, J and clone size were drawn from that table, and D and trimming were deduced from the DNA. The table lists around 61,000 clones, roughly 89% of them singletons. V gene TRBV4-1 combines with J gene TRBJ1-2, with D possibly matching TRBD1 (5 bases). This TCR came from a man aged 60 to 69 with acute or convalescent COVID-19. Source material: peripheral blood. Written as DNA, the CDR3 is TGCGCCAGCAGCCAAGAAGGCTCAGGGTACTATGGCTACACCTTC. Amino acid sequence: CASSQEGSGYYGYTF.